These 7 T cell receptor beta chains came from one sample sequenced in a study of blood T cell repertoires in COVID-19. TCRdb's copy holds only in-frame clones and misses some; the assay was immunoSEQ multiplex PCR. The sample contains under 300,000 clones, around 86% of which appear only once. Specimen: PBMCs or T cells enriched from blood (not recorded which). The receptors come from a woman between 50 and 59 years old who had recovered from COVID-19.

The chain employs TRBV7-9 and TRBJ1-6; D may be TRBD1 (5 bases). CDR1 and CDR2 (germline): SEHNR, FQNEAQ (reference sequence). The CDR3 runs 11 residues. Trimming stripped 8 bases from V and 14 bases from J, with 13 bases between. For the CDR3, the DNA is TGTGCCAGCGGTGACAGCTTGGCCCTCCACTTT. Amino acids: CASGDSLALHF.

V is TRBV6-5 and J is TRBJ2-2, with D perhaps matching TRBD2 (6 bases). There are 11 residues in the CDR3. Germline V gives CDR1 MNHEY, CDR2 SVGAGI. CDR3 nucleotides: TGTGCGGCGGGGCGGACCGGGGAGCTGTTTTTT. Translation gives CAAGRTGELFF.

V and J are TRBV4-3 and TRBJ2-5; TRBD2 matches 7 bases. The germline V gene has CDR1 LGHNA and CDR2 YSLEER. The V segment lost 1 base and the J segment 5 bases; nucleotides outside the gene matches: 4. The CDR3 spans 14 residues. The CDR3 nucleotides read TGCGCCAGCAGCCAAGCGGGGAGGGAGGAGACCCAGTACTTC. The encoded protein is CASSQAGREETQYF.

V gene TRBV3-1 (or the pseudogene TRBV3-2) combines with J gene TRBJ2-2; 10 bases are shared with TRBD1. The CDR3 has 17 residues. The germline V gene has CDR1 LGHDT and CDR2 YNNKEL (reference sequence). V lost 4 bases to trimming and J lost 3 bases; unmatched junction nucleotides: 8. The CDR3: CASSLADRGFDTGELFF. The CDR3, as DNA: TGTGCCAGCAGCCTAGCGGACAGGGGGTTTGACACCGGGGAGCTGTTTTTT.

This clone was seen a single time. The V gene is TRBV7-9, the J gene TRBJ2-2, with 9 bases aligning to TRBD1. CDR3 length: 16 amino acids. CDR1 is SEHNR, CDR2 FQNEAQ, per germline (reference sequence). With V trimmed by 5 bases and J by 4 bases, 8 bases remained unmatched. CDR3: CASSAQGALGTGELFF. The CDR3 DNA sequence: TGTGCCAGCAGCGCACAGGGGGCGCTCGGCACCGGGGAGCTGTTTTTT.

The chain recombines TRBV7-3 with TRBJ1-1; D remains unclear. The CDR3 has 13 amino acids. Germline lookup yields CDR1 SGHTA and CDR2 FQGTGA. V lost 3 bases and J lost 1, with 6 bases in between. This CDR3 is CASSFYGNTEAFF. CDR3 coding DNA: TGTGCCAGCAGCTTCTACGGGAACACTGAAGCTTTCTTT.

The CDR3, as DNA: TGTGCCAGCAGCCAGGACAGGGGGCAAGGCTACACCTTC. The encoded protein is CASSQDRGQGYTF. V and J are TRBV7-9 and TRBJ1-2; 11 bases align to TRBD1. The CDR3 totals 13 residues. After removal of 5 bases from V and 8 bases from J, the junction contained 4 bases not matched to a gene. In germline, CDR1 is SEHNR, CDR2 FQNEAQ (reference sequence).